The 31 T cell receptor beta chains reported below all come from one sample, sequenced in a study of T cells expressing NK-cell markers. Using the 5' RACE reads, TCRdb records one entry per CDR3 protein without DNA. The sample features about 370,000 distinct CDR3 sequences, with approximately 12% in its top ten. The sample consisted of blood T cells: a sorted CD56 or NKG2C T cell subset, CD4+ or CD8+ T cells, or bulk PBMC T cells (not recorded which). Receptor source: a woman aged 45-65 years in good health.

The V and J genes are TRBV4-2 and TRBJ2-3; TCRdb names TRBD1, which stays unverified in the absence of DNA. Germline V gives CDR1 LGHNA, CDR2 YNFKEQ. CDR3 size: 13 residues. The CDR3 loop is CAGGARVTDTQYF.

The chain carries TRBV9 and TRBJ2-3. CDR1 and CDR2 from the germline V gene are SGDLS and YYNGEE. This CDR3 has 15 residues. The CDR3: CASSVAAQSTDTQYF.

J is TRBJ1-1 and V is TRBV10-1; TCRdb selects TRBD1, and the lack of DNA leaves this call unchecked. CDR3 length: 13 residues. The V gene's germline CDR1 is WNHNN and CDR2 SYGVQD (reference sequence). Here the CDR3 reads CASSKKGQTEAFF.

The chain uses TRBV15 and TRBJ2-5. CDR3 length equals 13 residues. The germline gives CDR1 LNHNV, CDR2 YYDKDF (reference sequence). The CDR3 protein is CATSSVSQETQYF.

V and J are TRBV3-1 and TRBJ2-3; without DNA, the TCRdb call of TRBD1 cannot be checked. Germline V gives CDR1 LGHDT, CDR2 YNNKEL (reference sequence). The CDR3 totals 17 residues. CDR3 region: CASSQDRDHSVADTQYF.

The CDR3 sequence: CASSSLGGREFGEQFF. The genes are TRBV7-9 and TRBJ2-1; TCRdb's D call, TRBD2, is unchecked because there is no DNA. CDR1 and CDR2 (germline): SEHNR, FQNEAQ (reference sequence). This CDR3 region has 16 residues.

This chain links TRBV12-3 or TRBV12-4 with TRBJ2-1; TCRdb's assignment of TRBD1 cannot be checked, as there is no DNA. The CDR3 has 15 residues. The CDR3 sequence is CASSFPGDESYEQFF.

The V call is TRBV20-1, the J call TRBJ2-3; TCRdb gives TRBD1 as the D gene, but with no DNA this cannot be confirmed. The CDR3 has 13 amino acids. Per the germline V gene, CDR1 is DFQATT and CDR2 is SNEGSKA (reference sequence). CDR3: CSARQGAGDTQYF.

V gene TRBV11-2 combines with J gene TRBJ2-5. Germline CDR1 reads SGHAT; CDR2 reads FQNNGV. The CDR3 contains 14 residues. The CDR3 here is CASSFFEDQETQYF. Complete variable domain (other parts from reference TRBV11-2 and TRBJ2-5): EAGVAQSPRYKIIEKRQSVAFWCNPISGHATLYWYQQILGQGPKLLIQFQNNGVVDDSQLPKDRFSAERLKGVDSTLKIQPAKLEDSAVYLCASSFFEDQETQYFGPGTRLLVL.

The chain joins TRBV19 to TRBJ1-1; the TRBD1 assignment by TCRdb is unverifiable without DNA. This CDR3 is built from 15 residues. Germline assignment: CDR1 LNHDA and CDR2 SQIVND (reference sequence). CDR3 sequence reads: CASTARDRGAPEAFF.

The rearrangement uses TRBV20-1 and TRBJ2-7; the TCRdb call, TRBD1, lacks DNA for checking. This CDR3 has 14 amino acids. Germline-derived CDR1 and CDR2 are DFQATT and SNEGSKA (reference sequence). This CDR3 reads CSARVGAKGHEQYF.

This sequence joins TRBV20-1 and TRBJ2-1; with no DNA, the TCRdb D assignment of TRBD2 cannot be verified. Germline V gene lookup returns CDR1 DFQATT and CDR2 SNEGSKA (reference sequence). The CDR3 totals 16 residues. CDR3 protein: CSASPHTGGTYNEQFF.

The chain has TRBV3-1 and TRBJ2-5; TCRdb proposes TRBD1, but this gene call is untestable without DNA. The CDR3 sequence is 15 residues long. CDR1 is LGHDT, CDR2 YNNKEL, per germline (reference sequence). CDR3 amino acids: CASSHSPGPQETQYF.

V usage is TRBV20-1 and J usage is TRBJ1-5; TCRdb returns TRBD1, unconfirmable since there is no DNA. Germline V gives CDR1 DFQATT, CDR2 SNEGSKA (reference sequence). This CDR3 comprises 14 residues. The CDR3 protein is CSAKDRGTNQPQHF.

V and J are TRBV11-2 and TRBJ2-5. CDR1 is SGHAT, CDR2 FQNNGV, per germline. The length of the CDR3 is 13 residues. CDR3 sequence: CASSQDPLETQYF.

The chain is built from TRBV4-1 and TRBJ1-1; TCRdb picks TRBD1, but there is no DNA to check that call. This CDR3 has 13 residues. Germline V gives CDR1 MGHRA, CDR2 YSYEKL. The CDR3 here is CASRLVGGTEAFF.

The chain couples TRBV4-1 to TRBJ1-4; TCRdb's assignment of TRBD1 cannot be checked, as there is no DNA. This CDR3 is 15 amino acids long. Germline V gene lookup returns CDR1 MGHRA and CDR2 YSYEKL. The CDR3 reads CASSQDAGGDEKLFF.

V gene TRBV12-3 or TRBV12-4 combines with J gene TRBJ2-1; TCRdb names TRBD1, which stays unverified in the absence of DNA. This CDR3 has 15 residues. CDR3 residues: CASSLKWVAPNEQFF.

This rearrangement joins TRBV2 to TRBJ2-1; TCRdb indicates TRBD2, and absent DNA this call remains unverified. The germline CDR1 and CDR2 sequences are SNHLY and FYNNEI. This CDR3 spans 16 amino acids. CDR3 loop: CASTGTSGRAYNEQFF.

The rearrangement links TRBV27 to TRBJ2-3; TCRdb's D gene call, TRBD1, goes unchecked for lack of DNA. From germline, CDR1 is MNHEY and CDR2 SMNVEV (reference sequence). The CDR3 covers 13 residues. The CDR3 loop is CASSTGDTDTQYF.

The V and J genes are TRBV20-1 and TRBJ2-1; the D gene TCRdb calls, TRBD1, cannot be checked with no DNA. Germline CDR1 and CDR2: DFQATT and SNEGSKA (reference sequence). The CDR3 totals 13 residues. This CDR3 is CSARDSRAHEQFF.

The chain couples TRBV5-6 to TRBJ1-2; there is no DNA to check the TCRdb D call of TRBD1. The CDR3 is 15 residues long. Looked up from germline, CDR1 is SGHDT and CDR2 is YYEEEE. The chain's CDR3 is CASSSETGFNYGYTF.

The chain joins TRBV12-3 or TRBV12-4 to TRBJ2-7; TCRdb calls TRBD1, which cannot be checked without DNA. The CDR3 has 15 residues. The CDR3 loop reads CASSGGTGTLYEQYF.

CDR3 amino acids: CASSGLRTNNQPQHF. V and J are TRBV6-1 and TRBJ1-5. Germline CDR1 is MNHNS and CDR2 is SASEGT. The CDR3 loop spans 15 amino acids.

V gene TRBV3-1 combines with J gene TRBJ2-3; the TCRdb D gene call, TRBD1, has no DNA to confirm it. Germline loops: CDR1 LGHDT, CDR2 YNNKEL (reference sequence). The CDR3 length is 15 residues. The chain's CDR3 is CASSQDGRDTDTQYF.

The J gene is TRBJ1-2, the V gene TRBV11-2; TCRdb reports TRBD1, a call that lacks DNA to check it against. CDR1 is SGHAT and CDR2 is FQNNGV in the germline V gene. This CDR3 comprises 14 residues. The CDR3 reads CASSSWDSVMGYTF.

This sequence joins TRBV19 and TRBJ2-1; absent DNA, TCRdb's TRBD1 call cannot be checked. Germline V gene sequence: CDR1 LNHDA, CDR2 SQIVND (reference sequence). The CDR3 runs to 13 residues. CDR3 amino acids: CASSIDRGDEQFF.

The CDR3 reads CASSSLAGGPIDEQFF. The rearrangement joins TRBV27 to TRBJ2-1; the TCRdb D gene call, TRBD2, has no DNA to confirm it. CDR3 size: 16 residues. Germline V gives CDR1 MNHEY, CDR2 SMNVEV (reference sequence).

This chain's CDR3 is CASNRRADEQFF. The chain uses TRBV6-1 and TRBJ2-1; with no DNA, the TCRdb D assignment of TRBD2 cannot be verified. Per germline, CDR1 MNHNS and CDR2 SASEGT. The CDR3 is 12 residues long.

The rearrangement links TRBV30 to TRBJ2-1; lacking DNA, the TRBD2 call made by TCRdb goes unchecked. The germline CDR1 and CDR2 sequences are GTSNPN and SVGIG (reference sequence). This CDR3 region has 18 residues. The CDR3 spells CAWSGASGKTRAYNEQFF.

This CDR3 reads CSARDPRGLALETQYF. The genes are TRBV20-1 and TRBJ2-5; TCRdb's assignment of TRBD2 cannot be checked, as there is no DNA. Germline V gene sequence: CDR1 DFQATT, CDR2 SNEGSKA (reference sequence). CDR3 length: 16 residues.